The text below deals with one T cell receptor beta chain. Its antigen is unknown. The data stem from a study of cytomegalovirus exposure and HLA in healthy donors. Study findings and constraints: In vitro confirmation showed a few CMV-associated chains to be CMV antigen specific.

CDR3 size: 14 residues. The V and J ends lost 1 base and 5 bases, in that order; junction bases with no gene match: 3. In germline, CDR1 is SGHTA, CDR2 FQGNSA. PCR primers comprised 60 Vbeta and 13 Jbeta primers. Clones were read by immunoSEQ multiplex PCR, and TCRdb kept only the in-frame ones, dropping some. Of a few hundred thousand clones listed, roughly 91% were seen once; the top ten hold about 1.7%. The receptor was isolated from a girl aged 2-10 years in good health and CMV-seronegative. Sequenced sample: PBMCs. This chain uses TRBV7-2 with TRBJ2-5; 8 bases fit TRBD1. Here the CDR3 reads CASSLVQGAETQYF. The CDR3 DNA follows: TGTGCCAGCAGCTTAGTTCAGGGGGCTGAGACCCAGTACTTC.